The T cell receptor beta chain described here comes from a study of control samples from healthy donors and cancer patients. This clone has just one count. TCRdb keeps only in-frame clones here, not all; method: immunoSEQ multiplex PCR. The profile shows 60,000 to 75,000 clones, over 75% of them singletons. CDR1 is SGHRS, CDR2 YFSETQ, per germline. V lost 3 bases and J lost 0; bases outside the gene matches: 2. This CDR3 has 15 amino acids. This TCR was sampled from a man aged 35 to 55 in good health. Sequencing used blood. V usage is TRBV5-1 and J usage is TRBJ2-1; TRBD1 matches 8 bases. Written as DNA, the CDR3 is TGCGCCAGCAGCTCCGGACAGGGCTCCTACAATGAGCAGTTCTTC. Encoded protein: CASSSGQGSYNEQFF.